This TCR beta chain was profiled in a study of T cell clones after liver transplantation. General observations from the study: A larger donor-reactive than third-party decline suggested partial antigen-specific deletion.

Sequencing was performed with immunoSEQ multiplex PCR; in TCRdb, only in-frame clones are kept and a portion is missing. The sample has about 45,000 clones, approximately 86% seen once. Germline-derived CDR1 and CDR2 are LNHDA and SQIVND (reference sequence). The CDR3 extends over 14 amino acids. Trimming removed 6 bases at V and 1 base at J, with 12 bases between. Sample share makes this clone medium-sized (0.01 to 0.1%). The antigen is not known. The sequencing here drew on CD4+ T cells from blood, taken 24 months after liver transplant. The clonotype comes from a human patient who received a liver transplant. Some T cells may be the graft donor's. The gene calls are TRBV19 and TRBJ1-1, with D possibly being TRBD1 (6 bases). The CDR3 coding sequence is TGTGCCAGTAGCGCGGACAGCCAGAACACTGAAGCTTTCTTT. Translation gives CASSADSQNTEAFF.